Listed below are T cell receptor beta chains from one sample, sequenced in a study of T-cell memory formation after mild COVID-19. Via MiXCR, TCRdb re-called the 5' RACE reads, giving one row per CDR3 protein. The sample gives 130,000 to 150,000 distinct CDR3 sequences, 19% of which show up once; around 2.4% is in the top ten. Sequencing was carried out using PBMCs or a T cell subset sorted from them (not recorded which). Receptors were obtained from an adult woman who had mild COVID-19 (a few samples of this study predate the infection). Cell type and time point are not known. The CDR3 runs from the conserved cysteine through the conserved F or W. A D gene is named only where the DNA matches it firmly. Clone size is stated in some rows and not others, as once, few, many or a class when expanded.

abundance: .
j_gene: TRBJ1-2
d_gene: .
v_gene: TRBV6-2/TRBV6-3
CDR3nt: TGTGCCAGCAGTTACTCCATTTTCAGGGGCGATGGCTACACCTTC
CDR3aa: CASSYSIFRGDGYTF

abundance: .
j_gene: TRBJ1-1
d_gene: .
v_gene: TRBV30
CDR3nt: TGTGCCTCTAAGCGGGTTGTGAACACTGAAGCTTTCTTT
CDR3aa: CASKRVVNTEAFF

abundance: .
j_gene: TRBJ2-1
d_gene: TRBD2
v_gene: TRBV5-1
CDR3nt: TGCGCCAGCAGCTTGACTAGCGGGGGAGAGCAGTTCTTC
CDR3aa: CASSLTSGGEQFF

abundance: .
j_gene: TRBJ1-5
d_gene: TRBD1
v_gene: TRBV4-2
CDR3nt: TGTGCCAGCAGCCAAATGACAGGGGCTCAGCCCCAGCATTTT
CDR3aa: CASSQMTGAQPQHF

abundance: few
j_gene: TRBJ1-2
d_gene: .
v_gene: TRBV27
CDR3nt: TGTGCCAGCAGTCCGGGCTCGGCTAACTATGGCTACACCTTC
CDR3aa: CASSPGSANYGYTF

abundance: few
j_gene: TRBJ2-1
d_gene: TRBD2
v_gene: TRBV25-1
CDR3nt: TGTGCCAGCAGTGAATGGACTAGCGGGAGAGGCGGTGAGCAGTTCTTC
CDR3aa: CASSEWTSGRGGEQFF

abundance: .
j_gene: TRBJ2-1
d_gene: .
v_gene: TRBV5-4
CDR3nt: TGTGCCAGCAGCTTGCCAGTTGGCACTTTATACAATGAGCAGTTCTTC
CDR3aa: CASSLPVGTLYNEQFF

abundance: .
j_gene: TRBJ2-1
d_gene: .
v_gene: TRBV6-5
CDR3nt: TGTGCCAGCAACAACGGGAATGAGCAGTTCTTC
CDR3aa: CASNNGNEQFF

abundance: many
j_gene: TRBJ2-1
d_gene: TRBD2
v_gene: TRBV20-1
CDR3nt: TGCAGTGCTAGAGAGTCTAGCGGGAGGGCCTACAATGAGCAGTTCTTC
CDR3aa: CSARESSGRAYNEQFF

abundance: .
j_gene: TRBJ2-3
d_gene: .
v_gene: TRBV5-1
CDR3nt: TGCGCCAGCAGCTTGGGCTCCGGGACAGATACGCAGTATTTT
CDR3aa: CASSLGSGTDTQYF

abundance: .
j_gene: TRBJ2-3
d_gene: .
v_gene: TRBV4-3
CDR3nt: TGCGCCAGCAGCCAAAGGAGGAGCACAGATACGCAGTATTTT
CDR3aa: CASSQRRSTDTQYF

abundance: few
j_gene: TRBJ2-6
d_gene: .
v_gene: TRBV15
CDR3nt: TGTGCCACCAGCACGAGGGGCTCTGGGGCCAACGTCCTGACTTTC
CDR3aa: CATSTRGSGANVLTF

abundance: few
j_gene: TRBJ2-3
d_gene: .
v_gene: TRBV12-3/TRBV12-4
CDR3nt: TGTGCCAGCAGTTTAATGGGCACAGATACGCAGTATTTT
CDR3aa: CASSLMGTDTQYF

abundance: .
j_gene: TRBJ2-3
d_gene: .
v_gene: TRBV4-2
CDR3nt: TGTGCCAGCAGCCAAGGGCTAGTGGGCGGTACGCAGTATTTT
CDR3aa: CASSQGLVGGTQYF

abundance: few
j_gene: TRBJ2-7
d_gene: .
v_gene: TRBV25-1
CDR3nt: TGTGCCAGCACCCTAAATTACGAGCAGTACTTC
CDR3aa: CASTLNYEQYF

abundance: .
j_gene: TRBJ1-5
d_gene: .
v_gene: TRBV4-2
CDR3nt: TGTGCCAGCAGCCAAGACAGGGGTTTGAATCAGCCCCAGCATTTT
CDR3aa: CASSQDRGLNQPQHF

abundance: .
j_gene: TRBJ1-2
d_gene: .
v_gene: TRBV29-1
CDR3nt: TGCAGCGTGTTAGCCAGAAGTCCCTATGGCTACACCTTC
CDR3aa: CSVLARSPYGYTF

abundance: .
j_gene: TRBJ2-3
d_gene: TRBD1
v_gene: TRBV7-2
CDR3nt: TGTGCCAGCAGCTCGTCACACACAAGGGACAGACCCACAGATACGCAGTATTTT
CDR3aa: CASSSSHTRDRPTDTQYF

abundance: few
j_gene: TRBJ2-1
d_gene: .
v_gene: TRBV6-5
CDR3nt: TGTGCCAGCAGTCAACAGGGGGGGAGCTCCTACAATGAGCAGTTCTTC
CDR3aa: CASSQQGGSSYNEQFF

abundance: few
j_gene: TRBJ1-2
d_gene: .
v_gene: TRBV12-3/TRBV12-4
CDR3nt: TGTGCCAGCAGCCCACTGGCCCTTACTAACTATGGCTACACCTTC
CDR3aa: CASSPLALTNYGYTF

abundance: few
j_gene: TRBJ1-2
d_gene: .
v_gene: TRBV9
CDR3nt: TGTGCCAGCAGCGTCCAGGGAGGAGCTAACTATGGCTACACCTTC
CDR3aa: CASSVQGGANYGYTF

abundance: few
j_gene: TRBJ2-1
d_gene: TRBD1
v_gene: TRBV10-3
CDR3nt: TGTGCCATGACCGGGACAGGGGACTCCGAGCAGTTCTTC
CDR3aa: CAMTGTGDSEQFF

abundance: .
j_gene: TRBJ2-3
d_gene: TRBD2
v_gene: TRBV14
CDR3nt: TGTGCCAGCAGCCAGACTAGCGGGAGGGCCTTTAGAGATACGCAGTATTTT
CDR3aa: CASSQTSGRAFRDTQYF

abundance: .
j_gene: TRBJ1-5
d_gene: .
v_gene: TRBV6-1
CDR3nt: TGTGCCAGCAGTGATTCGGGAGGAGACCAGCCCCAGCATTTT
CDR3aa: CASSDSGGDQPQHF

abundance: .
j_gene: TRBJ2-7
d_gene: .
v_gene: TRBV5-1
CDR3nt: TGCGCCAGCAACGCGGGGCCCTACGAGCAGTACTTC
CDR3aa: CASNAGPYEQYF

abundance: .
j_gene: TRBJ2-5
d_gene: TRBD2
v_gene: TRBV5-1
CDR3nt: TGCGCCAGCAGCGCAAGACTAGCGGGAGCAACGGGGCAAGAGACCCAGTACTTC
CDR3aa: CASSARLAGATGQETQYF

abundance: few
j_gene: TRBJ1-2
d_gene: TRBD1
v_gene: TRBV19
CDR3nt: TGTGCCAGTAGTACCGACAGGGGAAGGGGCTACACCTTC
CDR3aa: CASSTDRGRGYTF

abundance: few
j_gene: TRBJ2-3
d_gene: .
v_gene: TRBV5-5
CDR3nt: TGTGCCAGCAGCTTGGGGTCGGGACCCATGAGCACAGATACGCAGTATTTT
CDR3aa: CASSLGSGPMSTDTQYF

abundance: .
j_gene: TRBJ2-2
d_gene: .
v_gene: TRBV4-3
CDR3nt: TGCGCCAGCAGCCAAGATCCCCTGGGGCCATCCGGGGAGCTGTTTTTT
CDR3aa: CASSQDPLGPSGELFF

abundance: few
j_gene: TRBJ1-2
d_gene: TRBD1
v_gene: TRBV7-9
CDR3nt: TGTGCCAGCAGCGGGACAGGGGAGAAGGATGGCTACACCTTC
CDR3aa: CASSGTGEKDGYTF

abundance: .
j_gene: TRBJ2-3
d_gene: TRBD2
v_gene: TRBV7-2
CDR3nt: TGTGCCAGCAGCTTCCGACTAGCGGGCACAGATACGCAGTATTTT
CDR3aa: CASSFRLAGTDTQYF

abundance: few
j_gene: TRBJ2-1
d_gene: TRBD1
v_gene: TRBV5-5
CDR3nt: TGTGCCAGCAGCTTGAGGGACAGGGGGCCGAATTCGAAGGCCCTCGAGCAGTTCTTC
CDR3aa: CASSLRDRGPNSKALEQFF

abundance: .
j_gene: TRBJ2-1
d_gene: TRBD1
v_gene: TRBV4-1
CDR3nt: TGCGCCAGCAGCCGACAGACAGGGGCGAACTACAATGAGCAGTTCTTC
CDR3aa: CASSRQTGANYNEQFF